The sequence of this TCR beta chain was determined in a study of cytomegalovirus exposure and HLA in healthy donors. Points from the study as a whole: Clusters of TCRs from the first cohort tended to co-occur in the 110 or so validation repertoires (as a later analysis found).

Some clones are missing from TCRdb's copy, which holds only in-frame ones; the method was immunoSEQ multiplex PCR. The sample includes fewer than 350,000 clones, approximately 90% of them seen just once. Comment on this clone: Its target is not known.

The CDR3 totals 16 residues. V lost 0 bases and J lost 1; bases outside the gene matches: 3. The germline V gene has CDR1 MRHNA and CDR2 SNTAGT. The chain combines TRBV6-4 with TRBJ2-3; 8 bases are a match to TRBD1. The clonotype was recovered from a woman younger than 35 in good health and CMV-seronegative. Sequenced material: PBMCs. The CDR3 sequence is CASSDSETGGTDTQYF. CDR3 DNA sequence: TGTGCCAGCAGTGACTCCGAGACAGGGGGCACAGATACGCAGTATTTT.